The 14 T cell receptor beta chains given below trace back to one sample, sequenced in a study of T cells in Graves' hyperthyroidism and ophthalmopathy. TCR beta CDR3 sequences were amplified from RNA transcripts. The study used the HTBI primer set for a first-round RT-PCR of the TCR CDR3. TCRdb analysed the multiplex PCR reads with MiXCR anew, one entry per CDR3 protein. Of nearly 250,000 distinct CDR3 sequences in the sample, about 24% were seen once. The source material was blood. The receptors here all came from a woman between 40 and 55 years old with Graves' ophthalmopathy.

J is TRBJ2-5 and V is TRBV12-3 or TRBV12-4; 12 nucleotides line up with TRBD2. After removal of 8 bases from V and 1 base from J, the junction contained 20 bases not matched to a gene. The CDR3 spans 20 residues. The CDR3 nucleotides are TGTGCCAGCGGACTGAAGACTAGCGGGAGTCGCGGACCGCTCCAAGAGACCCAGTACTTC. Translation gives CASGLKTSGSRGPLQETQYF.

J is TRBJ2-5 and V is TRBV6-1; D call uncertain. Trimming cost V 7 bases and J 2 bases, with 11 bases left between them. Germline CDR1 and CDR2: MNHNS and SASEGT. The CDR3 spans 13 residues. In DNA, the CDR3 is TGTGCCAGCAAACCCACACTTCAAGAGACCCAGTACTTC. Translated: CASKPTLQETQYF.

In this sample, this clonotype turned up many times. This chain joins TRBV28 and TRBJ2-7; D is unclear. From germline, CDR1 is MDHEN and CDR2 SYDVKM. The V end lost 5 bases, the J end lost 0 bases, and 8 bases lay between the germline ends. The CDR3 extends over 13 amino acids. CDR3 sequence (DNA): TGTGCCAGCAGTATGACTGCCTCCTACGAGCAGTACTTC. Protein sequence: CASSMTASYEQYF.

The gene calls are TRBV25-1 and TRBJ2-5, with 10 positions matching TRBD1. Germline-derived CDR1 and CDR2 are MGHDK and SYGVNS. There are 15 residues in the CDR3. Trimming removed 4 bases from V and 4 bases from J; junction bases left unmatched: 6. The CDR3 DNA follows: TGTGCCAGCAGTGTAGGACAGGGGGAAGGAGAGACCCAGTACTTC. Its protein is CASSVGQGEGETQYF.

The chain is built from TRBV27 and TRBJ2-7, with 12 bases identical to TRBD2. J was trimmed by 4 bases and V by 6 bases; bases with no gene match: 13. CDR3 size: 17 residues. The germline CDR1 and CDR2 sequences are MNHEY and SMNVEV (reference sequence). CDR3 sequence reads: CASRLGLAGSIPYEQYF. The CDR3 nucleotides read TGTGCCAGCAGACTCGGACTAGCGGGAAGTATACCTTACGAGCAGTACTTC.

The chain carries TRBV3-1 and TRBJ1-5, with D hard to call. CDR1 LGHDT and CDR2 YNNKEL come from the germline V gene (reference sequence). V lost 1 base, J lost 7 bases, and 14 bases lay in between. This CDR3 region has 15 residues. CDR3 in amino acids: CASSQGKGVMQPQHF. The DNA for the CDR3 is TGTGCCAGCAGCCAAGGCAAGGGTGTGATGCAGCCCCAGCATTTT.

In its sample, this clonotype was seen many times. The J gene is TRBJ2-5, the V gene TRBV19; D might be TRBD1 (6 bases). In germline, CDR1 is LNHDA, CDR2 SQIVND (reference sequence). The CDR3 has 14 residues. The V end was cut by 5 bases, the J end by 5 bases, with 15 bases between. CDR3 nucleotides: TGTGCCAGTAGTGCCAGACAGGCAGGGGAGACCCAGTACTTC. It yields the protein CASSARQAGETQYF.

Many counts were recorded for this clonotype. The chain employs TRBV11-3 and TRBJ2-7; 8 nucleotides align to TRBD1. The V and J ends lost 5 bases and 4 bases, in that order; junction bases with no gene match: 13. The CDR3 has 16 residues. CDR1 SGHNT and CDR2 YENEEA come from the germline V gene. The CDR3 DNA reads as TGTGCCAGCAGCGCCCGCCCGACAGGGGCCCTATACGAGCAGTACTTC. This codes for CASSARPTGALYEQYF.

This clonotype was seen a handful of times. The chain combines TRBV9 with TRBJ2-2; maybe TRBD2 (6 bases). The ends were cut back, 1 base at V and 4 bases at J, with 11 bases in the middle. Germline-derived CDR1 and CDR2 are SGDLS and YYNGEE. The CDR3 covers 15 residues. The DNA for the CDR3 is TGTGCCAGCAGCGTATGGGGGGACGGCACCGGGGAGCTGTTTTTT. This gives the protein CASSVWGDGTGELFF.

This clonotype was counted many times. J is TRBJ2-7 and V is TRBV6-5; D remains ambiguous. This CDR3 contains 14 residues. Germline CDR1 MNHEY, CDR2 SVGAGI. Trimming took 9 bases from V and 2 from J, leaving 17 bases between them. CDR3 residues: CASRSRTLPYEQYF. As DNA, the CDR3 is TGTGCCAGTCGGTCCAGGACCCTCCCCTACGAGCAGTACTTC.

The genes are TRBV6-1 and TRBJ1-1, with 12 bases that match TRBD1. Germline V CDR1 and CDR2: MNHNS, SASEGT. Trimming removed 6 bases from V and 4 bases from J; junction bases left unmatched: 12. The CDR3 has 17 residues. CDR3 DNA: TGTGCCAGCAGAACATCGGGACAGGGGGCGAGGACCACTGAAGCTTTCTTT. Translation: CASRTSGQGARTTEAFF.

This clonotype was counted at least ten times. The V and J genes are TRBV6-5 and TRBJ1-1; the match to TRBD1 covers 7 bases. V shed 6 bases, J shed 1 base, and the junction held 8 bases outside the gene matches. Germline CDR1 MNHEY, CDR2 SVGAGI. This CDR3 has 15 residues. In DNA, the CDR3 is TGTGCCAGCAGACGGACTGGACAGGCGAACACTGAAGCTTTCTTT. It specifies CASRRTGQANTEAFF.

This clonotype appeared many times. This chain uses TRBV28 with TRBJ2-7; 10 nucleotides line up with TRBD2. V dropped 5 bases and J dropped 0; count of bases not matched to a gene: 7. This CDR3 has 16 amino acids. Germline CDR1 and CDR2: MDHEN and SYDVKM. CDR3: CASSPTSGWISYEQYF. CDR3 nucleotide sequence: TGTGCCAGCAGTCCGACTAGCGGGTGGATCTCCTACGAGCAGTACTTC.

The table lists this clonotype with many counts. The V call is TRBV28, the J call TRBJ2-7; 7 bases match TRBD2. The CDR3 covers 13 residues. CDR1 and CDR2 (germline): MDHEN, SYDVKM. The J segment lost 5 bases and the V segment lost 6 bases, leaving 7 bases of the junction unmatched. The CDR3 loop reads CASRPGRDHEQYF. Written as DNA, the CDR3 is TGTGCCAGCAGGCCGGGGAGGGACCACGAGCAGTACTTC.